The 14 T cell receptor beta chains listed next were all sequenced from one sample in a study of T cells in Graves' hyperthyroidism and ophthalmopathy. The investigators amplified TCR beta CDR3 regions from RNA transcripts. The HTBI primer set served for first-round RT-PCR of the TCR CDR3. TCRdb independently ran MiXCR on the multiplex PCR reads; one entry per CDR3 protein. The sample records roughly 280,000 distinct CDR3 sequences, approximately 21% being singletons. Specimen: blood. All receptors come from a man aged 30 to 45 with Graves' ophthalmopathy.

The chain recombines TRBV20-1 with TRBJ1-5; D is perhaps TRBD1 (5 bases). V was trimmed by 6 bases and J by 2 bases, leaving 11 bases between them. The germline CDR1 and CDR2 sequences are DFQATT and SNEGSKA (reference sequence). The CDR3 loop spans 13 amino acids. The CDR3 DNA is TGCAGTGCGGTCGGGGGTGGCAATCAGCCCCAGCATTTT. This sequence encodes CSAVGGGNQPQHF.

This sequence joins TRBV5-1 and TRBJ1-4; D uncertain. Trimming took off 4 bases at V and 8 bases at J, with 12 bases between the two ends. The germline gives CDR1 SGHRS, CDR2 YFSETQ. This CDR3 is 13 amino acids long. The CDR3 reads CASSVTDGEKLFF. The CDR3 bases are TGCGCCAGCAGCGTAACCGACGGGGAAAAACTGTTTTTT.

This clonotype was observed at least ten times. The genes are TRBV20-1 and TRBJ2-7; the D gene could be TRBD1 or TRBD2 (6 bases each). This CDR3 comprises 14 residues. The germline V gene has CDR1 DFQATT and CDR2 SNEGSKA (reference sequence). Between the trimmed V and J ends, which lost 6 bases and 5 bases, there was a span of 20 bases. CDR3 loop: CSATRGGIGDEQYF. For the CDR3, the DNA is TGCAGTGCCACCCGAGGGGGGATCGGCGACGAGCAGTACTTC.

This clonotype has a handful of counts. The chain employs TRBV19 and TRBJ1-5; D is uncertain. The V end lost 1 base, the J end lost 5 bases, and 12 bases lay between the germline ends. This CDR3 has 15 amino acids. CDR1 and CDR2 (germline): LNHDA, SQIVND (reference sequence). The CDR3 loop reads CASSIGGQHHQPQHF. CDR3 bases: TGTGCCAGTAGTATAGGAGGGCAACACCATCAGCCCCAGCATTTT.

This clonotype has just a few counts. The chain uses TRBV5-1 and TRBJ2-7; D remains ambiguous. Germline loops: CDR1 SGHRS, CDR2 YFSETQ. V dropped 2 bases and J dropped 5 bases, with 11 bases sitting between them. The CDR3 loop spans 13 amino acids. This chain's CDR3 is CASSFLAFHEQYF. The CDR3 bases are TGCGCCAGCAGCTTTTTAGCTTTCCACGAGCAGTACTTC.

This clonotype was found a few times. This rearrangement joins TRBV18 to TRBJ2-7; possible D gene TRBD1, 6 bases. Germline-derived CDR1 and CDR2 are KGHSH and LQKENI. The length of the CDR3 is 14 residues. V was cut by 5 bases and J by 0 bases, with 11 bases left in between. The CDR3 sequence is CASSDRTGSYEQYF. The CDR3 bases are TGTGCCAGCTCAGACAGGACGGGCTCCTACGAGCAGTACTTC.

There are many counts of this clonotype. This chain links TRBV12-3 or TRBV12-4 with TRBJ1-1; possibly TRBD1 for D (5 bases). V lost 5 bases and J lost 0, with 7 bases in between. This CDR3 region has 13 residues. CDR3 in amino acids: CASSMGLNTEAFF. The CDR3 coding sequence is TGTGCCAGCAGTATGGGGCTGAACACTGAAGCTTTCTTT.

The chain uses TRBV29-1 and TRBJ1-1, with 8 bases matching TRBD1. CDR3 length: 15 residues. V trimming: 4 bases; J trimming: 0 bases; junction bases outside the gene matches: 7. Germline assignment: CDR1 SQVTM and CDR2 ANQGSEA. CDR3 loop: CSVATQQGVNTEAFF. CDR3 DNA sequence: TGCAGCGTTGCCACTCAACAGGGGGTGAACACTGAAGCTTTCTTT.

In the case of this clonotype: This may arise from a read error, as a much more abundant clone is one base away. The CDR3 sequence is CASSEAGGVSHEQYF. The CDR3 region has the DNA TGTGCCAGCAGCGAGGCGGGAGGCGTATCCCACGAGCAGTACTTC. The chain has TRBV7-2 and TRBJ2-7; 8 nucleotides line up with TRBD2. CDR3 size: 15 residues. Germline CDR1 is SGHTA and CDR2 is FQGNSA. V shed 5 bases and J 5 bases; nucleotides not matched to a gene: 11.

J is TRBJ1-5 and V is TRBV10-3, with D possibly TRBD1 on 6 matching bases. CDR1 ENHRY and CDR2 SYGVKD come from the germline V gene. The V end lost 0 bases, the J end lost 1 base, and 10 bases lay between the germline ends. The CDR3 runs to 16 residues. CDR3 nucleotide sequence: TGTGCCATCAGTGAGTCGAGGGGGGGGAGCAATCAGCCCCAGCATTTT. Translated: CAISESRGGSNQPQHF.

The chain links TRBV5-5 to TRBJ1-4; D is uncertain. CDR1 and CDR2 (germline): SGHKS, YYEKEE (reference sequence). The ends were cut back, 4 bases at V and 3 bases at J, with 13 bases in the middle. The CDR3 sequence is 15 residues long. For the CDR3, the DNA is TGTGCCAGCAGCGACCGGGTCCTTTCTAATGAAAAACTGTTTTTT. Its protein is CASSDRVLSNEKLFF.

The sample holds many counts of this clonotype. V usage is TRBV30 and J usage is TRBJ2-7; 10 positions agree with TRBD2. CDR3 length: 15 amino acids. Germline-derived CDR1 and CDR2 are GTSNPN and SVGIG (reference sequence). J was trimmed by 3 bases and V by 1 base; bases with no gene match: 6. CDR3 DNA: TGTGCCTGGAGTGATCCTAGCGGGGGCCTCTACGAGCAGTACTTC. Encoded protein: CAWSDPSGGLYEQYF.

This clonotype was counted between two and nine times. The genes are TRBV20-1 and TRBJ2-1, with D unresolved. The CDR3 totals 13 residues. Germline CDR1 reads DFQATT; CDR2 reads SNEGSKA (reference sequence). V dropped 6 bases and J dropped 4 bases, with 13 bases sitting between them. The DNA for the CDR3 is TGCAGTGCCAAGAAGGTTCAGTACAATGAGCAGTTCTTC. This gives the protein CSAKKVQYNEQFF.

The sample holds many counts of this clonotype. The chain has TRBV3-1 and TRBJ1-1; 8 nucleotides agree with TRBD1. This CDR3 comprises 15 residues. J was trimmed by 5 bases and V by 5 bases; bases with no gene match: 10. Germline V gene lookup returns CDR1 LGHDT and CDR2 YNNKEL (reference sequence). The CDR3 is CASSYHRGGKTEAFF. In nucleotides, the CDR3 is TGTGCCAGCAGCTACCACAGGGGGGGAAAGACTGAAGCTTTCTTT. The entire variable domain, with the rest obtained from reference TRBV3-1 and TRBJ1-1, is as follows: DTAVSQTPKYLVTQMGNDKSIKCEQNLGHDTMYWYKQDSKKFLKIMFSYNNKELIINETVPNRFSPKSPDKAHLNLHINSLELGDSAVYFCASSYHRGGKTEAFFGQGTRLTVV.